This is a list of T cell receptor beta chains from one sample in a study of blood T cell repertoires in COVID-19. Libraries were prepared by immunoSEQ multiplex PCR; TCRdb keeps only in-frame clonotypes and omits some of them. The repertoire has 150,000 to 200,000 clones, approximately 86% of them found once; the top ten carry under 3.5%. The sample was peripheral blood. Source of these receptors: an older man with acute or convalescent COVID-19. Both conserved end residues are trimmed from each CDR3. Where a row states a size, it is once, few, many or the class of an expanded clone; other rows omit it.

clone_size j_call v_call cdr3_aa
. TRBJ1-3 TRBV5-5 ASSLGPSGNTIY
once TRBJ1-1 TRBV7-9 ASSLAPDTEAF
. TRBJ1-2 TRBV3-1/TRBV3-2 ASSQDSWRGYT
. TRBJ2-5 TRBV23-1 ASPRGATGAQETQY
. TRBJ1-5 TRBV11-2 ASSPRYSNQPQH
. TRBJ2-3 TRBV28 ASRTGSYPDTQY
. TRBJ1-4 TRBV5-6 ASSLGTGSNEKLF
. TRBJ1-1 TRBV15 ATSRGGRNRYTEAF
. TRBJ1-4 TRBV4-3 ASSQGQGRGQEKLF
few TRBJ1-2 TRBV6-4 ASSVVPGGYGYT
. TRBJ1-1 TRBV6-9 ASSAGLMNTEAF
. TRBJ1-2 TRBV5-4 ASSLGGQAPGGYGYT
. TRBJ1-2 TRBV7-2 ASSLRQGYGYT
. TRBJ2-7 TRBV5-4 ASSSITGVGEQY
. TRBJ2-2 TRBV5-1 ASSPFLNTGELF
. TRBJ1-2 TRBV19 ASSIWGGQGSGYT
. TRBJ2-1 TRBV9 ASSATGLYNEQF
. TRBJ2-3 TRBV21-1 ASIFFRFSGRAWGTDTQY
few TRBJ1-2 TRBV9 ASSPWDRDRDGYT
. TRBJ1-4 TRBV30 AWRNRLNEKLF
. TRBJ1-3 TRBV5-4 ASSLTGGAGNTIY
. TRBJ2-7 TRBV29-1 SVARGSDSYEQY
. TRBJ1-3 TRBV6-5 ASRGSSGNTIY
. TRBJ2-3 TRBV15 ATSRARDTQY
. TRBJ1-4 TRBV19 ASSGTAGGNEKLF
. TRBJ1-6 TRBV5-1 ASSLQGTYNSPLH